The rows below give T cell receptor beta chains drawn from one sample of a study of T cells in Graves' hyperthyroidism and ophthalmopathy. A single record per CDR3 protein comes from TCRdb applying MiXCR to the multiplex PCR reads. This table has about 640,000 distinct CDR3 sequences, around 20% appearing once. Sequencing was performed on blood. These receptors all stem from a man aged 25-45 years with Graves' ophthalmopathy. The CDR3 runs from the conserved cysteine through the conserved F or W. The order of the fields is V gene, clone size, D gene, J gene, CDR3 protein, CDR3 DNA. The D gene is left open where the match is weak. Not every row has a clone size; where given, it reads once, few, many or a size class.

V: TRBV18
size: few
D: TRBD1
J: TRBJ1-2
CDR3: CASSREGTGVYGYTF
DNA: TGTGCCAGCTCACGGGAGGGGACAGGCGTCTATGGCTACACCTTC

V: TRBV19
size: .
D: .
J: TRBJ1-6
CDR3: CASSQAWGPNNSPLHF
DNA: TGTGCCAGTAGCCAGGCGTGGGGGCCGAATAATTCACCCCTCCACTTT

V: TRBV7-3
size: once
D: .
J: TRBJ2-5
CDR3: CASSLYSGFETQYF
DNA: TGTGCCAGCAGCTTATATTCAGGGTTCGAGACCCAGTACTTC

V: TRBV9
size: .
D: TRBD1
J: TRBJ2-7
CDR3: CASSPNPTPGQGAYEQYF
DNA: TGTGCCAGCAGCCCTAATCCTACCCCGGGACAGGGGGCCTACGAGCAGTACTTC

V: TRBV5-1
size: few
D: TRBD2
J: TRBJ2-3
CDR3: CASSLGTTMVTDTQYF
DNA: TGCGCCAGCAGCCTAGGGACTACTATGGTCACAGATACGCAGTATTTT

V: TRBV11-2
size: many
D: .
J: TRBJ1-4
CDR3: CASSLGGAGEKLFF
DNA: TGTGCCAGCAGCTTGGGGGGCGCGGGGGAAAAACTGTTTTTT

V: TRBV30
size: .
D: .
J: TRBJ1-2
CDR3: CAWSVRQGANYGYTF
DNA: TGTGCCTGGAGTGTACGGCAGGGAGCTAACTATGGCTACACCTTC

V: TRBV20-1
size: .
D: .
J: TRBJ2-3
CDR3: CSATGPLHTDTQYF
DNA: TGCAGTGCTACGGGACCCCTCCACACAGATACGCAGTATTTT

V: TRBV7-9
size: few
D: .
J: TRBJ2-5
CDR3: CASRRTGTEESQYF
DNA: TGTGCCAGCAGAAGAACCGGGACGGAAGAGTCCCAGTACTTC

V: TRBV18
size: .
D: .
J: TRBJ1-5
CDR3: CASSETVNQPKHF
DNA: TGTGCCAGCTCAGAGACAGTCAATCAGCCCAAGCATTTT

V: TRBV6-1
size: .
D: .
J: TRBJ1-6
CDR3: CASSQGRTNSPLHF
DNA: TGTGCCAGCAGTCAGGGGCGTACAAATTCACCCCTCCACTTT

V: TRBV20-1
size: few
D: .
J: TRBJ2-1
CDR3: CSAQSGTYNEQFF
DNA: TGCAGTGCCCAGAGCGGCACCTACAATGAGCAGTTCTTC

V: TRBV7-8
size: many
D: .
J: TRBJ2-3
CDR3: CASSERLLANTDTQYF
DNA: TGTGCCAGCAGCGAACGCTTATTAGCGAACACAGATACGCAGTATTTT

V: TRBV12-3/TRBV12-4
size: few
D: .
J: TRBJ2-7
CDR3: CASSPNPHYEQYF
DNA: TGTGCCAGCAGCCCTAACCCCCACTACGAGCAGTACTTC

V: TRBV7-6
size: few
D: .
J: TRBJ2-4
CDR3: CASSRAGGSENIQYF
DNA: TGTGCCAGCAGCCGGGCCGGGGGTTCAGAAAACATTCAGTACTTC

V: TRBV7-2
size: .
D: .
J: TRBJ2-7
CDR3: CASSLLLASSYEQYF
DNA: TGTGCCAGCAGCTTACTCCTAGCGAGCTCCTACGAGCAGTACTTC

V: TRBV28
size: .
D: TRBD2
J: TRBJ2-7
CDR3: CASNGRASYEQYF
DNA: TGTGCCAGCAACGGGAGGGCCTCCTACGAGCAGTACTTC

V: TRBV10-3
size: few
D: TRBD2
J: TRBJ2-1
CDR3: CATGTSGNNEQFF
DNA: TGTGCCACCGGGACTAGCGGAAACAATGAGCAGTTCTTC

V: TRBV12-3/TRBV12-4
size: many
D: .
J: TRBJ2-7
CDR3: CASSLKGFYPYEQYF
DNA: TGTGCCAGCAGTTTAAAGGGGTTTTACCCCTACGAGCAGTACTTC

V: TRBV6-1
size: .
D: .
J: TRBJ1-5
CDR3: CASRDLGNQPQHF
DNA: TGTGCCAGCAGGGATTTGGGCAATCAGCCCCAGCATTTT

V: TRBV30
size: many
D: TRBD1
J: TRBJ2-1
CDR3: CAWSSTGASEQFF
DNA: TGTGCCTGGAGTTCCACAGGGGCGAGTGAGCAGTTCTTC

V: TRBV6-2/TRBV6-3
size: few
D: .
J: TRBJ2-5
CDR3: CATTMMARETQYF
DNA: TGTGCCACCACGATGATGGCGCGGGAGACCCAGTACTTC

V: TRBV30
size: few
D: TRBD2
J: TRBJ2-2
CDR3: CAWSEGLAGGLSTGELFF
DNA: TGTGCCTGGAGCGAGGGACTAGCGGGAGGGCTATCCACCGGGGAGCTGTTTTTT

V: TRBV28
size: many
D: TRBD2
J: TRBJ2-7
CDR3: CASSREGTSGLYEQYF
DNA: TGTGCCAGCAGTCGGGAGGGGACTAGCGGGCTCTACGAGCAGTACTTC

V: TRBV27
size: .
D: TRBD1
J: TRBJ2-7
CDR3: CASSLSDRASEQYF
DNA: TGTGCCAGCAGTTTATCGGACAGGGCCAGCGAGCAGTACTTC

V: TRBV7-3
size: few
D: TRBD2
J: TRBJ2-3
CDR3: CASSFSGRAYDTQYF
DNA: TGTGCCAGCAGCTTTAGCGGGAGGGCCTACGATACGCAGTATTTT

V: TRBV6-1
size: .
D: .
J: TRBJ2-7
CDR3: CASSVRDTLAADSSYEQYF
DNA: TGTGCCAGCAGTGTCCGGGACACCTTAGCGGCCGACAGCTCCTACGAGCAGTACTTC

V: TRBV28
size: many
D: TRBD1
J: TRBJ1-5
CDR3: CASSLSPTGGNNQPQHF
DNA: TGTGCCAGCAGTTTATCCCCGACAGGGGGCAACAATCAGCCCCAGCATTTT

V: TRBV14
size: .
D: .
J: TRBJ2-4
CDR3: CASSQITGRGNIQYF
DNA: TGTGCCAGCAGCCAAATTACGGGACGGGGAAACATTCAGTACTTC

V: TRBV13
size: few
D: .
J: TRBJ2-3
CDR3: CASRAGLDTQYF
DNA: TGTGCCAGCAGGGCAGGGTTAGATACGCAGTATTTT

V: TRBV6-1
size: few
D: TRBD1
J: TRBJ1-1
CDR3: CASSPRQGPTEAFF
DNA: TGTGCCAGCAGTCCCCGACAGGGACCCACTGAAGCTTTCTTT

V: TRBV28
size: few
D: TRBD1
J: TRBJ2-7
CDR3: CASSSPGTGDPYEQYF
DNA: TGTGCCAGCAGTTCCCCCGGGACAGGGGACCCCTACGAGCAGTACTTC

V: TRBV4-1
size: few
D: .
J: TRBJ1-4
CDR3: CASSRTEGPATNEKLFF
DNA: TGCGCCAGCAGCCGGACCGAGGGGCCTGCAACTAATGAAAAACTGTTTTTT

V: TRBV7-8
size: many
D: TRBD2
J: TRBJ2-3
CDR3: CASSLFLAGEGTQYF
DNA: TGTGCCAGCAGCTTATTTCTTGCGGGAGAAGGCACGCAGTATTTT

V: TRBV20-1
size: few
D: .
J: TRBJ2-5
CDR3: CSANSVGSGLLQETQYF
DNA: TGCAGTGCTAACTCGGTGGGTAGCGGACTCCTACAAGAGACCCAGTACTTC

V: TRBV5-5
size: .
D: .
J: TRBJ1-3
CDR3: CASREALLTSGNTIYF
DNA: TGCGCCAGCAGAGAAGCCCTTCTAACCTCTGGAAACACCATATATTTT

V: TRBV30
size: few
D: .
J: TRBJ2-7
CDR3: CAWSPEGYEQYF
DNA: TGTGCCTGGAGTCCAGAGGGCTACGAGCAGTACTTC

V: TRBV10-3
size: many
D: TRBD1
J: TRBJ2-5
CDR3: CAISGGRTGETQYF
DNA: TGTGCCATCAGTGGGGGGCGGACAGGGGAGACCCAGTACTTC

V: TRBV3-1
size: .
D: .
J: TRBJ2-6
CDR3: CASSVVGTGANVLTF
DNA: TGTGCCAGCAGCGTAGTCGGGACTGGGGCCAACGTCCTGACTTTC

V: TRBV28
size: few
D: TRBD1
J: TRBJ1-5
CDR3: CASSSPGTGNQPQHF
DNA: TGTGCCAGCAGTAGTCCAGGGACAGGAAATCAGCCCCAGCATTTT